Shown below are 17 T cell receptor beta chains from a single sample sequenced in a study of T-cell reconstitution after alpha-beta-depleted transplantation in children. Construction of the TCRbeta library involved unique molecular identifiers. MiXCR, applied by TCRdb to the PCR reads, yields one record per CDR3 protein. The sample yields some 350,000 distinct CDR3 sequences, around 15% seen once. The sample consisted of PBMCs, mostly from graft donor cells, taken 360 days after TCRalphabeta/CD19-depleted stem cell transplant. All receptors come from a male patient between 2 and 15 years old who had a stem cell transplant for acute lymphoblastic leukemia, so the T cells may come from the graft donor.

V usage is TRBV19 and J usage is TRBJ2-1, with 7 bases lining up with TRBD2. V was clipped by 4 bases and J by 8 bases; unmatched bases: 14. The CDR3 length is 16 residues. Germline V gene data show CDR1 as LNHDA and CDR2 as SQIVND (reference sequence). The CDR3: CASSTRLGGVQDEQFF. Here the CDR3 DNA reads TGTGCCAGTAGTACACGACTTGGGGGGGTGCAGGATGAGCAGTTCTTC.

This clonotype was counted only a few times. The DNA of the CDR3 is TGCGCCAGCAGCGCACGTAGGGGTGGCCATGAGCAGTTCTTC. Amino acids: CASSARRGGHEQFF. This chain uses TRBV5-1 with TRBJ2-1; tentatively, D is TRBD1 (5 bases). Germline V gene sequence: CDR1 SGHRS, CDR2 YFSETQ. Trimming shortened V by 4 bases and J by 8 bases, and 16 bases separated the two germline ends. The CDR3 has 14 amino acids.

The rearrangement links TRBV5-8 to TRBJ2-7; 8 bases agree with TRBD2. The CDR3 contains 17 residues. Unmatched junction bases numbered 11, after V lost 0 bases and J lost 3 bases. CDR1 and CDR2 from the germline V gene are SGHTS and YDEGEE. The CDR3, as DNA: TGTGCCAGCAGCTTGGACGCGGGAGGCCCGGTAGGCTACGAGCAGTACTTC. It encodes CASSLDAGGPVGYEQYF.

At least ten counts were recorded for this clonotype. This chain connects TRBV20-1 to TRBJ2-3; TRBD1 might be the D (6 bases). With 3 bases removed from V and 5 bases from J, the gap between germline ends came to 15 bases. The CDR3 contains 14 residues. CDR1 DFQATT and CDR2 SNEGSKA come from the germline V gene (reference sequence). Written as DNA, the CDR3 is TGCAGTGCTAGGAAACAGGGATGGATAGATACGCAGTATTTT. It encodes CSARKQGWIDTQYF.

This clonotype came up many times. CDR3 loop: CASSGGVSYEQYF. The CDR3 DNA follows: TGTGCCAGCAGCGGGGGGGTGTCCTACGAGCAGTACTTC. The chain couples TRBV7-9 to TRBJ2-7; 7 nucleotides line up with TRBD2. CDR1 SEHNR and CDR2 FQNEAQ come from the germline V gene (reference sequence). The CDR3 is made up of 13 amino acids. J lost 1 base, V lost 5 bases, and 2 bases had no gene match.

This clonotype came up a few times. The rearrangement links TRBV7-9 to TRBJ2-1; 10 bases match TRBD2. The V gene end was trimmed by 1 base and the J gene end by 10 bases; junction bases not matched to a gene: 7. Germline V gene sequence: CDR1 SEHNR, CDR2 FQNEAQ (reference sequence). The CDR3 loop spans 15 amino acids. In DNA form, the CDR3 reads TGTGCCAGCAGCTTAGGTAGCGGGAGGTGGTACGAGCAGTTCTTC. Its protein is CASSLGSGRWYEQFF.

This clonotype was detected ten times or more. The rearrangement links TRBV12-3 or TRBV12-4 to TRBJ2-2; D is ambiguous. The CDR3 totals 11 residues. V lost 7 bases, J lost 7 bases, and 7 bases lay in between. The CDR3 nucleotides read TGTGCCAGCATCCATCTCGGGGAGCTGTTTTTT. Translated: CASIHLGELFF.

Details on this clonotype: Possible read error: a much larger clone is one base away. The chain carries TRBV28 and TRBJ2-3; perhaps TRBD2 as D (6 bases). V was trimmed by 6 bases and J by 3 bases, leaving 16 bases between them. Looked up from germline, CDR1 is MDHEN and CDR2 is SYDVKM. The CDR3 sequence is 15 residues long. CDR3 sequence (DNA): TGTGCCAGCAGACCCGGGACTCTGGAAACAGATACGCAGTATTTT. Protein product: CASRPGTLETDTQYF.

This clonotype was seen repeatedly, ten times or more. The chain uses TRBV12-3 or TRBV12-4 and TRBJ2-3, with no clear D. The CDR3 runs 13 residues. Between the trimmed V and J ends, which lost 3 bases and 6 bases, there was a span of 10 bases. Written as DNA, the CDR3 is TGTGCCAGCAGTTTCGGATCACGGGATACGCAGTATTTT. This sequence encodes CASSFGSRDTQYF.

This clonotype was detected a few times. The V and J genes are TRBV5-1 and TRBJ1-1, with TRBD1 as a possible D gene (5 bases). The V end was cut by 5 bases, the J end by 3 bases, with 17 bases between. The CDR3 sequence is 15 residues long. In germline, CDR1 is SGHRS, CDR2 YFSETQ. CDR3: CASSQGPSQYTEAFF. The DNA of the CDR3 is TGCGCCAGCAGTCAGGGACCGTCTCAATACACTGAAGCTTTCTTT. Full variable domain (missing parts from reference TRBV5-1 and TRBJ1-1): KAGVTQTPRYLIKTRGQQVTLSCSPISGHRSVSWYQQTPGQGLQFLFEYFSETQRNKGNFPGRFSGRQFSNSRSEMNVSTLELGDSALYLCASSQGPSQYTEAFFGQGTRLTVV.

The rearrangement uses TRBV20-1 and TRBJ2-1, with 7 bases that match TRBD1. The CDR3 covers 13 residues. With V trimmed by 6 bases and J by 7 bases, 9 bases remained unmatched. Germline V gene lookup returns CDR1 DFQATT and CDR2 SNEGSKA (reference sequence). CDR3 nucleotide sequence: TGCAGTGCCCCAAGTGACAGGGAGAATGAGCAGTTCTTC. Protein product: CSAPSDRENEQFF.

The table lists this clonotype with a few counts. The chain joins TRBV5-1 to TRBJ2-1; TRBD2 aligns across 8 bases. The CDR3 is 14 amino acids. The V and J ends lost 2 bases and 5 bases, in that order; junction bases with no gene match: 3. Germline CDR1 reads SGHRS; CDR2 reads YFSETQ. CDR3 nucleotide sequence: TGCGCCAGCAGCTTAGCGGGAGTGAACAATGAGCAGTTCTTC. It codes for CASSLAGVNNEQFF. Variable domain in full (rest from reference TRBV5-1 and TRBJ2-1): KAGVTQTPRYLIKTRGQQVTLSCSPISGHRSVSWYQQTPGQGLQFLFEYFSETQRNKGNFPGRFSGRQFSNSRSEMNVSTLELGDSALYLCASSLAGVNNEQFFGPGTRLTVL.

The rearrangement joins TRBV10-3 to TRBJ2-7, with D perhaps assigned TRBD1 or TRBD2 (6 bases each). The CDR3 spans 13 residues. Deletions cut 6 bases from V and 7 bases from J, with 16 bases between. CDR1 and CDR2 from the germline V gene are ENHRY and SYGVKD. The CDR3 is CAIRKQGSGEQYF. Written as DNA, the CDR3 is TGTGCCATCAGGAAACAGGGAAGCGGGGAGCAGTACTTC.

In the case of this clonotype: Being one base from a much bigger clone, this may be a read error. V usage is TRBV5-1 and J usage is TRBJ2-1; the match to TRBD2 covers 9 bases. The J call is uncertain, as TRBJ2-7 better fits the DNA end. This CDR3 is 17 amino acids long. CDR1 is SGHRS and CDR2 is YFSETQ in the germline V gene. The CDR3 DNA is TGCGCCAGCAGCTCATCCTTAGCGGGAGCCGGTGGGGATGAGCAGTACTTC. Its translation is CASSSSLAGAGGDEQYF.

The V gene is TRBV12-3 or TRBV12-4, the J gene TRBJ2-5, with 14 bases aligning to TRBD2. V lost 1 base, J lost 7 bases, and 8 bases stayed unmatched. CDR3 length: 17 residues. The CDR3 loop reads CASSLGGTSGRIVTQYF. The CDR3 nucleotides are TGTGCCAGCAGTTTAGGGGGGACTAGCGGGAGAATAGTGACCCAGTACTTC.

J is TRBJ2-2 and V is TRBV27; TRBD2 is a possible D gene (5 bases). The CDR3 totals 14 residues. V shed 6 bases and J shed 1 base, with 9 bases lying between them. Per the germline V gene, CDR1 is MNHEY and CDR2 is SMNVEV (reference sequence). CDR3 in DNA: TGTGCCAGCAGATGGCGGGTGAACACCGGGGAGCTGTTTTTT. It translates to CASRWRVNTGELFF.

The chain couples TRBV5-1 to TRBJ2-5, with 7 bases that match TRBD1. V was clipped by 6 bases and J by 5 bases; unmatched bases: 16. CDR3 length: 16 residues. Germline V gene data show CDR1 as SGHRS and CDR2 as YFSETQ. CDR3 DNA: TGCGCCAGCAATCTGGTAGGGACAGCAGAAGTGGAGACCCAGTACTTC. Translation gives CASNLVGTAEVETQYF.